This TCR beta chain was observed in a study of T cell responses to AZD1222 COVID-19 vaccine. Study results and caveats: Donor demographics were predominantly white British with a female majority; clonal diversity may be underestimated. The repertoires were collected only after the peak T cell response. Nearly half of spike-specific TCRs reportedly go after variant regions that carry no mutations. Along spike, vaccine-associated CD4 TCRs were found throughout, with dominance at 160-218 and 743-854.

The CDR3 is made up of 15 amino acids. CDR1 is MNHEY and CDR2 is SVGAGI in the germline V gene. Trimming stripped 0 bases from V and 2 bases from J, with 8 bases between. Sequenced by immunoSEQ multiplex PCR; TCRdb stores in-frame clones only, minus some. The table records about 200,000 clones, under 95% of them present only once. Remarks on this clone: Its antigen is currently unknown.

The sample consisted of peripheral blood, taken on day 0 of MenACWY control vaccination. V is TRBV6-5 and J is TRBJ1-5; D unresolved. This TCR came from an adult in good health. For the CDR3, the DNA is TGTGCCAGCAGTTACTCGAGCCTCGGCAATCAGCCCCAGCATTTT. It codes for CASSYSSLGNQPQHF.